A single T cell receptor (beta chain) is shown here with its context. As yet, its antigen is unknown. This entry is derived from a study of molecular identifiers for immune sequencing clone quantification. Study-level results: Highly expanded clone sizes could be underestimated through barcode sharing by identical TCR molecules. In a background of around 970,000 naive cells, spiked Jurkat TCR RNA from one cell was reportedly detectable.

J gave up 5 bases and V 2 bases, and 5 bases lay outside the gene matches. This CDR3 has 15 residues. Previously described methods with listed TCR primers produced the bulk TCR libraries. TCRdb ran MiXCR on the PCR reads and lists one entry per CDR3 protein. The sample carries a few hundred thousand distinct CDR3 sequences, roughly 24% recorded once. Sequences were obtained from naive CD8+ T cells from blood, with Jurkat cell RNA spiked in. Subset of the sample: FACS-sorted CD8+CD4-CCR7+CD45RA+ naive T cells. This rearrangement joins TRBV12-3 or TRBV12-4 to TRBJ2-5; 10 bases are shared with TRBD2. The receptor's source is a human donor in good health. Some libraries in this study had Jurkat cell RNA spiked in. The CDR3 loop is CASSLSGGAAETQYF. Here the CDR3 DNA reads TGTGCCAGCAGTTTAAGCGGGGGGGCCGCCGAGACCCAGTACTTC.